The 14 T cell receptor beta chains below come from one sample, sequenced in a study of molecular identifiers for immune sequencing clone quantification. TCRdb ran MiXCR on the PCR reads and lists one entry per CDR3 protein. The data hold approximately 670,000 distinct CDR3 sequences, with roughly 21% observed a single time. The sequencing sample was made of naive CD8+ T cells from blood, with Jurkat cell RNA spiked in. Subset noted: FACS-sorted CD8+CD4-CCR7+CD45RA+ naive T cells. These receptors all stem from a human donor in good health. Some libraries in this study had Jurkat cell RNA spiked in.

The sample holds a few counts of this clonotype. V and J are TRBV7-9 and TRBJ2-2; 8 bases are shared with TRBD2. The CDR3 loop spans 16 amino acids. Losses at the gene ends were 2 bases for V and 5 bases for J; bases not matched to a gene: 7. The V gene's germline CDR1 is SEHNR and CDR2 FQNEAQ (reference sequence). The CDR3 bases are TGTGCCAGCAGCTTAAAACGTAGCGGGGAGACCGGGGAGCTGTTTTTT. Amino acids: CASSLKRSGETGELFF.

This clonotype was counted at least ten times. The chain uses TRBV19 and TRBJ2-7; possibly TRBD2 for D (6 bases). CDR3 size: 13 residues. Germline CDR1 reads LNHDA; CDR2 reads SQIVND (reference sequence). The V and J ends lost 3 bases and 6 bases respectively, with 12 bases between them. The CDR3 DNA is TGTGCCAGTAGTATTGGAGGAGGGTCCGAGCAGTACTTC. Protein sequence: CASSIGGGSEQYF.

The V gene is TRBV20-1, the J gene TRBJ1-3; the D gene is possibly TRBD1 (5 bases). The CDR3 totals 13 residues. V was trimmed by 6 bases and J by 0 bases, leaving 9 bases between them. Germline V gene lookup returns CDR1 DFQATT and CDR2 SNEGSKA (reference sequence). In DNA form, the CDR3 reads TGCAGTGCCAGGGCTGGCTCTGGAAACACCATATATTTT. Translation: CSARAGSGNTIYF.

This clonotype appeared many times. In DNA, the CDR3 is TGTGCCAGCAGTCCGGCGCTCGCAACATCGGGGGAGGACTATGGCTACACCTTC. This codes for CASSPALATSGEDYGYTF. This chain joins TRBV6-2 or TRBV6-3 and TRBJ1-2; D possibly corresponds to TRBD1 (5 bases). V gave up 5 bases and J gave up 3 bases, with 25 bases separating them. Germline CDR1 is MNHEY and CDR2 is SVGEGT. The CDR3 runs 18 residues.

This clonotype was counted many times. This sequence joins TRBV10-3 and TRBJ2-5; the match to TRBD1 covers 7 bases. This CDR3 region has 15 residues. V lost 2 bases and J lost 1; bases outside the gene matches: 4. CDR1 and CDR2 from the germline V gene are ENHRY and SYGVKD. CDR3 sequence reads: CAISERQGVQETQYF. CDR3 sequence (DNA): TGTGCCATCAGTGAGCGACAGGGTGTCCAAGAGACCCAGTACTTC.

At least ten counts were recorded for this clonotype. The chain employs TRBV24-1 and TRBJ2-6; D is uncertain. V lost 3 bases and J 3 bases, leaving 8 bases between the germline ends. Germline lookup yields CDR1 KGHDR and CDR2 SFDVKD. This CDR3 is 15 amino acids long. The CDR3 loop is CATSDQTSGANVLTF. The CDR3 DNA sequence: TGTGCCACCAGTGATCAAACCAGTGGGGCCAACGTCCTGACTTTC.

In its sample, this clonotype was seen many times. V usage is TRBV28 and J usage is TRBJ2-3, with 11 bases lining up with TRBD2. With 8 bases clipped from V and 6 bases from J, the junction kept 13 bases outside the gene matches. CDR1 MDHEN and CDR2 SYDVKM come from the germline V gene. This CDR3 is 16 amino acids long. The CDR3 region is CASGTSGNPGGDTQYF. CDR3 nucleotide sequence: TGTGCCAGCGGGACTAGCGGAAACCCAGGGGGGGATACGCAGTATTTT.

Concerning this clonotype: Given a much more abundant clone one base away, this may be a read error. The chain links TRBV7-6 to TRBJ2-7; 8 bases match TRBD1. Germline CDR1 reads SGHVS; CDR2 reads FNYEAQ. CDR3 length: 14 residues. CDR3 nucleotides: TGTGCCAGCAGCTCTAGGACAGGGCAGGACGAGCGGTACTTC. Its translation is CASSSRTGQDERYF.

Details on this clonotype: A read error is possible here, since a much larger clone lies one base away. This chain links TRBV7-9 with TRBJ2-7; the match to TRBD1 covers 7 bases. The CDR3 is 13 amino acids. Per the germline V gene, CDR1 is SEHNR and CDR2 is FQNEAQ (reference sequence). The V and J ends lost 5 bases and 6 bases, in that order; junction bases with no gene match: 7. The CDR3 reads CASSAEGGFEQYF. CDR3 nucleotide sequence: TGTGCCAGCAGCGCGGAAGGGGGCTTCGAGCAGTACTTC.

Turning to this clonotype: At one end the junction does not follow the germline gene, possibly because of a read error. The chain has TRBV12-3 or TRBV12-4 and TRBJ2-5, with 7 nucleotides matching TRBD1. CDR3 length: 15 residues. CDR3 DNA: TGTGCCAGCTCTGCCGGGACAGATAAGGGAGAGACCCGGTACTTC. Amino acids: CASSAGTDKGETRYF.

On this clonotype itself: A much larger clone differs from this one at a single base, so this may be a read error. The chain combines TRBV20-1 with TRBJ2-7; D perhaps matches TRBD2 (5 bases). Germline V gene sequence: CDR1 DFQATT, CDR2 SNEGSKA (reference sequence). The CDR3 runs to 14 residues. Written as DNA, the CDR3 is TGCAGTGCTAGAGATGGGCTAGCTGCCTACGAGCAGTGCTTC. This encodes CSARDGLAAYEQCF.

In this sample, this clonotype turned up many times. V gene TRBV5-4 combines with J gene TRBJ2-5; TRBD1 is a possible D gene (5 bases). The germline V gene has CDR1 SGHNT and CDR2 YYREEE (reference sequence). Trimming took 5 bases from V and 13 from J, leaving 21 bases between them. CDR3 size: 13 residues. The CDR3 protein is CASRLLPDTLWYF. Here the CDR3 DNA reads TGTGCCAGCAGACTACTACCGGACACCCTTTGGTACTTC. Full variable domain (outside the CDR3, taken from reference TRBV5-4 and TRBJ2-5): ETGVTQSPTHLIKTRGQQVTLRCSSQSGHNTVSWYQQALGQGPQFIFQYYREEENGRGNFPPRFSGLQFPNYSSELNVNALELDDSALYLCASRLLPDTLWYFGPGTRLLVL.

The CDR3 sequence: CASSPAQGMYGYTF. Written as DNA, the CDR3 is TGCGCCAGCAGCCCGGCTCAGGGGATGTATGGCTACACCTTC. The chain joins TRBV4-3 to TRBJ1-2, with D perhaps matching TRBD1 (6 bases). The CDR3 has 14 residues. V was trimmed by 4 bases and J by 5 bases, leaving 14 bases between them. The germline V gene encodes CDR1 LGHNA and CDR2 YSLEER.

The sample holds a few counts of this clonotype. The chain has TRBV24-1 and TRBJ2-3; maybe TRBD2 (5 bases). Germline V gene data show CDR1 as KGHDR and CDR2 as SFDVKD. This CDR3 has 16 residues. V gave up 12 bases and J gave up 1 base, with 22 bases separating them. CDR3 region: CAANPRTQDGTDTQYF. The DNA for the CDR3 is TGTGCCGCTAATCCAAGGACTCAGGATGGCACAGATACGCAGTATTTT.